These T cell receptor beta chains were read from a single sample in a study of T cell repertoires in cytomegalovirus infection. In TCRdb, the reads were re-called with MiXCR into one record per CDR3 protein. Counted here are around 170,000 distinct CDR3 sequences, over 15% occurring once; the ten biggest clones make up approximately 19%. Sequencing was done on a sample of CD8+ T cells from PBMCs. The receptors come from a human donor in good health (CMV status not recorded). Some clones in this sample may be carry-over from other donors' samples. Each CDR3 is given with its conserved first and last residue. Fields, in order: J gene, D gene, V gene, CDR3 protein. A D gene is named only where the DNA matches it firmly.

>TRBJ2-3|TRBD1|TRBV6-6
CKTGGPTDTQYF
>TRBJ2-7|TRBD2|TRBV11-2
CASTLWTSGSGEQYF
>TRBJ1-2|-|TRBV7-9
CASSPGQPRGLNYGYTF
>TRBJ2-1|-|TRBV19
CASSIRGVEQFF
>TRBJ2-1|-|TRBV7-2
CASSLAPTEYNEQFF
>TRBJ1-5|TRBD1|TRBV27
CASSKQGNQPQHF
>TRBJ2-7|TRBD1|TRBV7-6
CASSSRTGYEQYF
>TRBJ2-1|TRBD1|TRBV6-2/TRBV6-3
CASSSGQGGHNEQFF
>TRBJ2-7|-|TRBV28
CASSRQTDYEQYF
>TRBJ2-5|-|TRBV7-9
CASSSTGEVIEETQYF
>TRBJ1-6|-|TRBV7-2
CASSSSEGGKSPLHF
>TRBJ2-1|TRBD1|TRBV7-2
CASSFRDRGDNEQFF
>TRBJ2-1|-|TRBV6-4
CASSQRQGGTHEQFF
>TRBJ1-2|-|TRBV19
CASSSPSTF
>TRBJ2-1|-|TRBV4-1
CASSQDRGIYNEQFF
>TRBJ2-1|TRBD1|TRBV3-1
CASSQEGYSRGTQFF
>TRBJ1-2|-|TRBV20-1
CSARDRVDYGYTF
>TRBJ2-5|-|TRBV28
CATDLRGTQSQETQYF
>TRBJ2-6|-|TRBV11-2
CASSFAGLRSGANVLTF
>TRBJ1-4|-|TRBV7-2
CASSPTGWGNEKLFF
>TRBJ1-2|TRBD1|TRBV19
CASSTGTGDGYTF
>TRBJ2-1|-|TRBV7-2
CASSLVTRREQFF
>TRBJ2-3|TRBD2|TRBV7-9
CASSPQSGGGTDTQYF
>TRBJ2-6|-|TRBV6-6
CASSYSRTVISGANVLTF
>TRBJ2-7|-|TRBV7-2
CASSPGWGSYEQYF
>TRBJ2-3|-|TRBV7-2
CASSSLMRRTDTQYF
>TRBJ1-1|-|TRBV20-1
CSARDQGLRNTEAFF
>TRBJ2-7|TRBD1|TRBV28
CASSPRTGGAYEQYF
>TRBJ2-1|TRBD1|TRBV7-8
CASSPHRGGMDNEQFF
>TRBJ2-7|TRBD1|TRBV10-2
CASMDRGYEQYF
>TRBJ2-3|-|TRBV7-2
CASSPYGGTDTQYF
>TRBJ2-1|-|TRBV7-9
CASSLAVGGNEQFF
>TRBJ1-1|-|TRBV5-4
CASSLPSNTEAFF
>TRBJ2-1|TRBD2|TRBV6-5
CASSPGTSGPLYNEQFF
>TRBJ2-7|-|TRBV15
CATSSGGYEQYF